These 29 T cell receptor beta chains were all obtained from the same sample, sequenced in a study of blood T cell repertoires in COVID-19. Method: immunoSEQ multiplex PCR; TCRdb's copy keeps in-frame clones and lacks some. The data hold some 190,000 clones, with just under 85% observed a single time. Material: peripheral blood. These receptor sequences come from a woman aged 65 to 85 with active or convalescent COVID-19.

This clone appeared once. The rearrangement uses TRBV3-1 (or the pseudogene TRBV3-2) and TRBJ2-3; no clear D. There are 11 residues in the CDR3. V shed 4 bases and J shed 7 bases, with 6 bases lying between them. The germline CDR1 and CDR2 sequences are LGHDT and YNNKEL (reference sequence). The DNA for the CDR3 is TGTGCCAGCAGCCGACAAAATACGCAGTATTTT. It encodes CASSRQNTQYF.

CDR3 coding DNA: TGTGCCAGCAGTTTTGAGCGGGGTAGCACAGATACGCAGTATTTT. The encoded protein is CASSFERGSTDTQYF. The chain recombines TRBV28 with TRBJ2-3; 7 bases fit TRBD2. V shed 3 bases, J shed 0 bases, and the junction held 3 bases outside the gene matches. The CDR3 length is 15 residues. The V gene's germline CDR1 is MDHEN and CDR2 SYDVKM.

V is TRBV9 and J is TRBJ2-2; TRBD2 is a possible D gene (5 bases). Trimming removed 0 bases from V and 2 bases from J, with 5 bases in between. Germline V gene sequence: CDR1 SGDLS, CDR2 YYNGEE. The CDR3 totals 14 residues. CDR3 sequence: CASSVGTNTGELFF. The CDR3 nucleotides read TGTGCCAGCAGCGTAGGGACTAACACCGGGGAGCTGTTTTTT.

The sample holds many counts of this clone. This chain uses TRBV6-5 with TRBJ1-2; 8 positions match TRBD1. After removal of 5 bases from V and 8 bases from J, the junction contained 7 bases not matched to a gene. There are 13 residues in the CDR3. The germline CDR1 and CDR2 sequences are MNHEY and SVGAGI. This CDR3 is CASSRTGKGGYTF. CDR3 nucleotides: TGTGCCAGCAGTCGGACAGGGAAGGGGGGCTACACCTTC.

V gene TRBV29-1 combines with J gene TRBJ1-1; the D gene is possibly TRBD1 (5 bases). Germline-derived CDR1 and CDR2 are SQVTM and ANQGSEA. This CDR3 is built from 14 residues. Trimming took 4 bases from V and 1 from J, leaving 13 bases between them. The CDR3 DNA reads TGCAGCGTTGTTTCAGGGTGGAGGAACACTGAAGCTTTCTTT. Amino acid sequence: CSVVSGWRNTEAFF.

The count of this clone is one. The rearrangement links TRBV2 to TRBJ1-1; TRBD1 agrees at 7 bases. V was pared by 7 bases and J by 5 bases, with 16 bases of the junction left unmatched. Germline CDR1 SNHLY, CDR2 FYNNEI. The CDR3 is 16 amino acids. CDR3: CASTRGQTGIDTEAFF. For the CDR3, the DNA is TGTGCCAGCACCCGGGGCCAGACAGGGATTGATACTGAAGCTTTCTTT.

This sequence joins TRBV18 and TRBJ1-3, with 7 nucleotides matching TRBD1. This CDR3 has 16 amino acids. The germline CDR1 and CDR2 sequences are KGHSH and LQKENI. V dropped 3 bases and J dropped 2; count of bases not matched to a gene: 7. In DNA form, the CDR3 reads TGTGCCAGCTCACCGACTTTGACAGGGCCTGGAAACACCATATATTTT. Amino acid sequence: CASSPTLTGPGNTIYF.

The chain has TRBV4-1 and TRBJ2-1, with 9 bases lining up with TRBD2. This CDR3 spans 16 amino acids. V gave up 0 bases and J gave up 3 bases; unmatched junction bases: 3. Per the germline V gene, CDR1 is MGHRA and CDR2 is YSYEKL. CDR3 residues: CASSQEREGHYNEQFF. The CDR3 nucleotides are TGCGCCAGCAGCCAAGAGCGGGAGGGCCACTACAATGAGCAGTTCTTC.

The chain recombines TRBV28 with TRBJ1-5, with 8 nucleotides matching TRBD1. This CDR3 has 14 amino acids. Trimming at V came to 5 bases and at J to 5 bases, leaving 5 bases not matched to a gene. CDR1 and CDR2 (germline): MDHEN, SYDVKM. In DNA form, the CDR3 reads TGTGCCAGCAGTCCCGGGACAGGCTATCAGCCCCAGCATTTT. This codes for CASSPGTGYQPQHF.

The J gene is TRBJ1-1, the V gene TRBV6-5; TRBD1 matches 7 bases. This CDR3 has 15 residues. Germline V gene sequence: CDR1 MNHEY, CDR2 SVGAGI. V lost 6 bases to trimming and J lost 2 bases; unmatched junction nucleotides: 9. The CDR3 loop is CASSPKRDRNTEAFF. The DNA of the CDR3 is TGTGCCAGCAGCCCCAAACGGGACAGAAACACTGAAGCTTTCTTT.

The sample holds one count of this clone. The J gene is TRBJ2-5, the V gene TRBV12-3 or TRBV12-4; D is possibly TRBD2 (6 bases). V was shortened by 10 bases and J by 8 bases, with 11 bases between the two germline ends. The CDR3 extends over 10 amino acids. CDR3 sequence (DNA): TGTGCCACCGCGGGAAGAACCCAGTACTTC. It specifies CATAGRTQYF.

CDR3 coding DNA: TGTGCCACCGACCTCATGCGGGGCCGAGGCTACGAGCAGTACTTC. It encodes CATDLMRGRGYEQYF. The J gene is TRBJ2-7, the V gene TRBV28; perhaps TRBD2 as D (6 bases). Germline values: CDR1 MDHEN, CDR2 SYDVKM. The CDR3 totals 15 residues. V shed 10 bases and J shed 3 bases, with 22 bases lying between them. Looking up the rest from reference TRBV28 and TRBJ2-7 gives the full variable domain: DVKVTQSSRYLVKRTGEKVFLECVQDMDHENMFWYRQDPGLGLRLIYFSYDVKMKEKGDIPEGYSVSREKKERFSLILESASTNQTSMYLCATDLMRGRGYEQYFGPGTRLTVT.

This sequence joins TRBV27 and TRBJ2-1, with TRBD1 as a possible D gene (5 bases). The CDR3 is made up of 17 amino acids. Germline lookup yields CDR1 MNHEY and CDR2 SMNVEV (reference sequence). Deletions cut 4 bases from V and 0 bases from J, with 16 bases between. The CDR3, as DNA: TGTGCCAGCAGTTCGGTGGGGCGACAACGCTCCTACAATGAGCAGTTCTTC. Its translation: CASSSVGRQRSYNEQFF.

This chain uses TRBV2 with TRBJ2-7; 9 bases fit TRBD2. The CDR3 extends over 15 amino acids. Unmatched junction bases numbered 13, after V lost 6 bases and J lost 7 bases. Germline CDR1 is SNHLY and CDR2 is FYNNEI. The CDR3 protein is CASRPTSGLRGEQYF. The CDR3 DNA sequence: TGTGCCAGCAGACCGACTAGCGGTCTTCGAGGGGAGCAGTACTTC.

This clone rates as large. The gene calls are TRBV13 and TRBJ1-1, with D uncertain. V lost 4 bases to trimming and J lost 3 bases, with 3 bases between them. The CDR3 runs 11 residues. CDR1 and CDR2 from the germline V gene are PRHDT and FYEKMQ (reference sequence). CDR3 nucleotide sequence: TGTGCCAGCAGCTCGGACACTGAAGCTTTCTTT. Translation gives CASSSDTEAFF.

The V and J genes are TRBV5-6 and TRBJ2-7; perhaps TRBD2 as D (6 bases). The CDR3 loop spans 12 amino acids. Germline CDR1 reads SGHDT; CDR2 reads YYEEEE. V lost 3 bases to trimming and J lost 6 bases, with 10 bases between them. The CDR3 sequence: CASSWGVGEQYF. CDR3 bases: TGTGCCAGCAGCTGGGGGGTCGGCGAGCAGTACTTC.

CDR3 nucleotide sequence: TGTGCCAGCAGCACTCGACCGGACAGTCTTGAAAAACTGTTTTTT. Translating gives CASSTRPDSLEKLFF. This sequence joins TRBV9 and TRBJ1-4, with D maybe TRBD1 (6 bases). Trimming left V 4 bases short and J 7 bases short, with 17 bases between. Germline V gene data show CDR1 as SGDLS and CDR2 as YYNGEE. CDR3 size: 15 residues.

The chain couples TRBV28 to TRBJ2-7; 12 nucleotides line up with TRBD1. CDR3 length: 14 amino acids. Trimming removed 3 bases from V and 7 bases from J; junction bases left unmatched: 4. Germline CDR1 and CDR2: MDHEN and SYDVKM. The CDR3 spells CASSLGTGGLEQYF. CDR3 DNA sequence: TGTGCCAGCAGTTTGGGGACAGGGGGCCTTGAGCAGTACTTC.

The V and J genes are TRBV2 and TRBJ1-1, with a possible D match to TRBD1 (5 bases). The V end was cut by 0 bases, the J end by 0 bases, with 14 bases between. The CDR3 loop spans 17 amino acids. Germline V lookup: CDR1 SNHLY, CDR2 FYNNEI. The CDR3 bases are TGTGCCAGCAGTGAAGCGCGGGGGAGCCGGATGAACACTGAAGCTTTCTTT. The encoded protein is CASSEARGSRMNTEAFF.

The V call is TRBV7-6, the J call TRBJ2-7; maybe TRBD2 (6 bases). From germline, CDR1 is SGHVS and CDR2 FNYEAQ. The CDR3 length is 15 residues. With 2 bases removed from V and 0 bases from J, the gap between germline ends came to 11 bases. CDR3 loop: CASSLRDGGSYEQYF. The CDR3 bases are TGTGCCAGCAGCTTAAGGGACGGGGGCTCCTACGAGCAGTACTTC.

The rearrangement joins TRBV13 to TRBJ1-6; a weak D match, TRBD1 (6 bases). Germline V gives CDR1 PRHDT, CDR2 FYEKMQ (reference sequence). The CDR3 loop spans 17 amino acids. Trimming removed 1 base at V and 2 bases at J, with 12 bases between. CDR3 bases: TGTGCCAGCAGCTTAGCCCAACAGGGAACCTATAATTCACCCCTCCACTTT. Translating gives CASSLAQQGTYNSPLHF.

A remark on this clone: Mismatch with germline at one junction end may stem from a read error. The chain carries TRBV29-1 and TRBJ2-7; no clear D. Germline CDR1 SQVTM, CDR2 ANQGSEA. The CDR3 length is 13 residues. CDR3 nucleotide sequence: TGCAGCGTTGAGAATAGTAAGATCTACGGGCAGTACTTC. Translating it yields CSVENSKIYGQYF.

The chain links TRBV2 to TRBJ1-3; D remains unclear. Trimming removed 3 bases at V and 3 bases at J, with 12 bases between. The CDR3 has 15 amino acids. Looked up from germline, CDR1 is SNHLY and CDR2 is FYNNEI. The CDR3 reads CASSDGDAGGNTIYF. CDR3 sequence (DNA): TGTGCCAGCAGTGACGGGGATGCGGGTGGAAACACCATATATTTT.

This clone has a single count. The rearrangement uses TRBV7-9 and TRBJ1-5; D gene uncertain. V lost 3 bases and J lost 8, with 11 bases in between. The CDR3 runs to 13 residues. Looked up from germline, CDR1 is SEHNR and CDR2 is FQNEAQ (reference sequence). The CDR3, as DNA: TGTGCCAGCAGCTTGGGAGGTTGGGAGCCCCAGCATTTT. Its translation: CASSLGGWEPQHF.

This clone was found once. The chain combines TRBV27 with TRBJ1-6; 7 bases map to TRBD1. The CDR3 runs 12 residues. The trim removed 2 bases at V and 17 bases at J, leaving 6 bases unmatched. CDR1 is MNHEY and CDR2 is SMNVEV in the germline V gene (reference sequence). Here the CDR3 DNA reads TGTGCCAGCAGTTTACGAGGGGGCGCCGTCCACTTT. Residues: CASSLRGGAVHF.

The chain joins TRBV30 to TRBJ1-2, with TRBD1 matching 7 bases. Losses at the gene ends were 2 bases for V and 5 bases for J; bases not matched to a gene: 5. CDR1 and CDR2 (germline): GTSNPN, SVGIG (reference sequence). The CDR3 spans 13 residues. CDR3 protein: CAWSMDRNYGYTF. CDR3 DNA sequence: TGTGCCTGGAGTATGGACAGGAATTATGGCTACACCTTC. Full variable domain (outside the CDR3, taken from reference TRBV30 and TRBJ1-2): SQTIHQWPATLVQPVGSPLSLECTVEGTSNPNLYWYRQAAGRGLQLLFYSVGIGQISSEVPQNLSASRPQDRQFILSSKKLLLSDSGFYLCAWSMDRNYGYTFGSGTRLTVV.

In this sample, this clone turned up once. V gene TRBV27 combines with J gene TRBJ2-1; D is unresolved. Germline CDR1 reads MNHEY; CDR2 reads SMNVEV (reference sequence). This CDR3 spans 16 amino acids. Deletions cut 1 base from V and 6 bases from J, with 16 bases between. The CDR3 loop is CASSLFPRSIRNEQFF. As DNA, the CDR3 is TGTGCCAGCAGTTTATTCCCTAGGTCAATCCGCAATGAGCAGTTCTTC.

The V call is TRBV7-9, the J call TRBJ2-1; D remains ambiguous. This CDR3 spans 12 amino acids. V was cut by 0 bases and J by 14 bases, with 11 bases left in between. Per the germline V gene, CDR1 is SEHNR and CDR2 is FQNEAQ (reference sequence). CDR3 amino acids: CASSLASHLEFF. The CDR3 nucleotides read TGTGCCAGCAGCTTAGCTAGCCACTTGGAGTTCTTC.

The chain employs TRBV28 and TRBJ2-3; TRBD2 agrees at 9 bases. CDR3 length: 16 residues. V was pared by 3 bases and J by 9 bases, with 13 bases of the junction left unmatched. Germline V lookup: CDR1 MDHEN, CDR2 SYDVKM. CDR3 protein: CASSFGLATTQETQYF. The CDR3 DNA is TGTGCCAGCAGTTTCGGACTAGCGACGACGCAGGAAACGCAGTATTTT.